The source of this TCR beta chain is a study of response to subunit inactivated influenza vaccine. Broader study findings: The authors put forward the suggestion that each seasonal influenza vaccination may bring in only a limited number of new T cells.

V shed 9 bases and J 1 base; nucleotides not matched to a gene: 3. This CDR3 spans 14 amino acids. This clonotype was recorded at least ten times. What it recognizes is unknown. One entry per CDR3 protein, called by TCRdb with MiXCR from the RT-PCR reads. Altogether around 760,000 distinct CDR3 sequences are present, about 15% being singletons, with the ten largest covering 6.5% to 8.5%. The rearrangement uses TRBV12-3 or TRBV12-4 and TRBJ2-3; 11 bases fit TRBD2. The TCR sequence derives from a man between 45 and 60 years old who received an inactivated influenza vaccine. The sample was PBMCs from blood, taken roughly 2 weeks before vaccination. CDR3 loop: CASKTSGGTDTQYF. CDR3 DNA: TGTGCCAGTAAGACTAGCGGGGGCACAGATACGCAGTATTTT.